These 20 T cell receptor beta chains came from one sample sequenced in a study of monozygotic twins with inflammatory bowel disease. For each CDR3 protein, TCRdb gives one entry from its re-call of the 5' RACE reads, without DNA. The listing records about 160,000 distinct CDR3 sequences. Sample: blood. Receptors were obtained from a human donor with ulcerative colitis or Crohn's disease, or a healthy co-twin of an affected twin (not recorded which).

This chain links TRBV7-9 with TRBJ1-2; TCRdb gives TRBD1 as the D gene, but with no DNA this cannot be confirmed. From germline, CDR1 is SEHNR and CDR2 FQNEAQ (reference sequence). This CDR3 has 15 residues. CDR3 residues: CASSSLGGGGRGYTF.

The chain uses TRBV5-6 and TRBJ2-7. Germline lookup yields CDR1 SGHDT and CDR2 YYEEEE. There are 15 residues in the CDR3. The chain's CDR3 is CASSPIRRSSYEQYF.

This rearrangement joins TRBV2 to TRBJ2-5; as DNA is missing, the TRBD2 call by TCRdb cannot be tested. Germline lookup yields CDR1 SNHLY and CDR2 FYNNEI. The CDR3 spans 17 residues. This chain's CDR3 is CASSPGPPPTLRETQYF.

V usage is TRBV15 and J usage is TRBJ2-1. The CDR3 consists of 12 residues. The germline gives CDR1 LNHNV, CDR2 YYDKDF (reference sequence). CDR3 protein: CATRRGRGEQFF.

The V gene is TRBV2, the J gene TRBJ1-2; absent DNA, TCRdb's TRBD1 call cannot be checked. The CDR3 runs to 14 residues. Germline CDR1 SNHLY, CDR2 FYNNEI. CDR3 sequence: CASSLSGTGHGYTF. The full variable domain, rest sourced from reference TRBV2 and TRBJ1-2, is EPEVTQTPSHQVTQMGQEVILRCVPISNHLYFYWYRQILGQKVEFLVSFYNNEISEKSEIFDDQFSVERPDGSNFTLKIRSTKLEDSAMYFCASSLSGTGHGYTFGSGTRLTVV.

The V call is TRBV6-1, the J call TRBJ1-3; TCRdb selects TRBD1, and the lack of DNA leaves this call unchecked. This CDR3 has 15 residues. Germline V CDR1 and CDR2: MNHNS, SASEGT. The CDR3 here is CASSTHRGNGNTIYF.

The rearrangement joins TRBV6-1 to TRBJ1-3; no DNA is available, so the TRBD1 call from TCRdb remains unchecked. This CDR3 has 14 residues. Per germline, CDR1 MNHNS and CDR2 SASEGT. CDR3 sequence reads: CASSKQGTGNTIYF.

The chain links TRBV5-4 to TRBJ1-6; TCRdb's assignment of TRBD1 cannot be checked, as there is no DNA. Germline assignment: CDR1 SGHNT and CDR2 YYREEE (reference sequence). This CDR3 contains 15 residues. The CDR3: CASSLTGIDGSPLHF.

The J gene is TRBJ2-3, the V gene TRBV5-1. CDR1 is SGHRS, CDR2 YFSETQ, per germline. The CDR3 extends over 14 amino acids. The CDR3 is CASSWGRERDTQYF.

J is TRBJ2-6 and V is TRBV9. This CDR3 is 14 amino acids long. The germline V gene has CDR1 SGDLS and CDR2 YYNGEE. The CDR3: CASSVGPGANVLTF.

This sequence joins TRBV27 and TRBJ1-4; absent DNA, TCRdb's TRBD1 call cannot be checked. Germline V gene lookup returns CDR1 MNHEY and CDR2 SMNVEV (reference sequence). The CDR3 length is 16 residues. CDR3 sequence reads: CASSFGTGTGLEKLFF. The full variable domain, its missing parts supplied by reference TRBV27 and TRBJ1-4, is EAQVTQNPRYLITVTGKKLTVTCSQNMNHEYMSWYRQDPGLGLRQIYYSMNVEVTDKGDVPEGYKVSRKEKRNFPLILESPSPNQTSLYFCASSFGTGTGLEKLFFGSGTQLSVL.

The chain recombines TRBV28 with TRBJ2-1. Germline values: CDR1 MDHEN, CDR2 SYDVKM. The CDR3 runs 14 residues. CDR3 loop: CASRRSGSYNEQFF.

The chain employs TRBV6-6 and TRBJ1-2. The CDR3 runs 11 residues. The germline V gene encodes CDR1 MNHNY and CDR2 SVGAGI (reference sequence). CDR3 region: CASSYSSGYTF.

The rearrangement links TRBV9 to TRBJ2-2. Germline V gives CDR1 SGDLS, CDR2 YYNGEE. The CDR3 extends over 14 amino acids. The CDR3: CASSVRMETGELFF.

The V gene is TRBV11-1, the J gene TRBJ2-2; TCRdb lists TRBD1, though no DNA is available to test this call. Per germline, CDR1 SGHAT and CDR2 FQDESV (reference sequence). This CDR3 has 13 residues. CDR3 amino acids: CASSFDRAGELFF. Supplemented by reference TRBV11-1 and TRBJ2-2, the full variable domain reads EAEVAQSPRYKITEKSQAVAFWCDPISGHATLYWYRQILGQGPELLVQFQDESVVDDSQLPKDRFSAERLKGVDSTLKIQPAELGDSAMYLCASSFDRAGELFFGEGSRLTVL.

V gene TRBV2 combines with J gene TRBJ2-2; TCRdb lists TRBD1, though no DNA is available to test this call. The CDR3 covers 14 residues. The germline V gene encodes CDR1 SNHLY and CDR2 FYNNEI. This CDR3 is CASREKTVTGELFF.

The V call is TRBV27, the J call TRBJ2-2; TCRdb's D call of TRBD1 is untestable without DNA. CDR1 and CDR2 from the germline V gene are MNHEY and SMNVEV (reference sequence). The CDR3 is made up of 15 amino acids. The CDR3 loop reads CASSPGQPVTGELFF.

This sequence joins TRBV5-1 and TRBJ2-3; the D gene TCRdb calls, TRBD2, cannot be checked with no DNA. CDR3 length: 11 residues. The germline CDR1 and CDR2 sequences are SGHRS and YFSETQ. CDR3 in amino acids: CASSFCVFLPF.

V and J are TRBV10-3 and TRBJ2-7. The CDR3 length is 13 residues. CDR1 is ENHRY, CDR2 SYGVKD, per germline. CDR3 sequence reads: CAISEGSTYEQYF.

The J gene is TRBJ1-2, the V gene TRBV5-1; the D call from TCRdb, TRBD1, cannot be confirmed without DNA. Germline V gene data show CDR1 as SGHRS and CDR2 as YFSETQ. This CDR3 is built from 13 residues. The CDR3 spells CASSLWAGSGYTF.